The next 19 T cell receptor beta chains were all read from a single sample in a study of blood T cell repertoires in COVID-19. Here immunoSEQ multiplex PCR was the method, and the copy in TCRdb shows in-frame clones only, minus some. The repertoire holds 80,000 or so clones, 82% seen once, with more than 10% in the top ten. Sequences were obtained from peripheral blood. All receptors come from an older man with acute or convalescent COVID-19.

This sequence joins TRBV21-1 and TRBJ1-2; the table's TRBD1 call for D was not verified on the DNA. TRBV21-1 is noted as a pseudogene. The CDR3 covers 15 residues. The CDR3 DNA follows: TGTGCCAGCAGCAAAGCGAGCCCAGGGCCCTATGGCTACACCTTC. This translates into CASSKASPGPYGYTF.

This chain joins TRBV19 and TRBJ1-5; 8 bases match TRBD1. Germline trimming cut 6 bases from V and 2 bases from J; bases unmatched to any gene: 3. CDR1 LNHDA and CDR2 SQIVND come from the germline V gene (reference sequence). The CDR3 spans 14 residues. CDR3 protein: CASRTGVGNQPQHF. DNA for the CDR3: TGTGCCAGTAGGACAGGGGTGGGCAATCAGCCCCAGCATTTT. The full variable domain, its missing parts supplied by reference TRBV19 and TRBJ1-5, is DGGITQSPKYLFRKEGQNVTLSCEQNLNHDAMYWYRQDPGQGLRLIYYSQIVNDFQKGDIAEGYSVSREKKESFPLTVTSAQKNPTAFYLCASRTGVGNQPQHFGDGTRLSIL.

This clone was seen once. V is TRBV5-4 and J is TRBJ2-2; 7 nucleotides agree with TRBD1. V gave up 3 bases and J gave up 1 base; unmatched junction bases: 6. Germline-derived CDR1 and CDR2 are SGHNT and YYREEE (reference sequence). This CDR3 has 16 amino acids. CDR3 residues: CASSSPGQRNTGELFF. CDR3 DNA: TGTGCCAGCAGCTCTCCGGGACAGAGGAACACCGGGGAGCTGTTTTTT. The full variable domain, its missing parts supplied by reference TRBV5-4 and TRBJ2-2, is ETGVTQSPTHLIKTRGQQVTLRCSSQSGHNTVSWYQQALGQGPQFIFQYYREEENGRGNFPPRFSGLQFPNYSSELNVNALELDDSALYLCASSSPGQRNTGELFFGEGSRLTVL.

This clone has a handful of counts. The V and J genes are TRBV7-3 and TRBJ2-7, with 7 nucleotides matching TRBD1. This CDR3 contains 14 residues. Trimming removed 3 bases from V and 2 bases from J; junction bases left unmatched: 4. The germline CDR1 and CDR2 sequences are SGHTA and FQGTGA. The CDR3 sequence: CASSLGDSPYEQYF. CDR3 bases: TGTGCCAGCAGCTTGGGGGACAGTCCCTACGAGCAGTACTTC.

There are a few counts of this clone. The chain joins TRBV6-1 to TRBJ1-2, with D uncertain. CDR1 is MNHNS and CDR2 is SASEGT in the germline V gene. This CDR3 region has 12 residues. V lost 3 bases and J 1 base, leaving 3 bases between the germline ends. CDR3 nucleotide sequence: TGTGCCAGCAGTGACCTTAACTATGGCTACACCTTC. Its translation is CASSDLNYGYTF.

The rearrangement links TRBV20-1 to TRBJ2-2; perhaps TRBD1 as D (5 bases). The germline V gene encodes CDR1 DFQATT and CDR2 SNEGSKA (reference sequence). V was clipped by 3 bases and J by 6 bases, with 14 bases between them. This CDR3 has 14 amino acids. The DNA for the CDR3 is TGCAGTGCTAGTCCAGGGATTAAATCCGGGGAGCTGTTTTTT. It is translated as CSASPGIKSGELFF.

V is TRBV3-1 (or the pseudogene TRBV3-2) and J is TRBJ2-7; 13 nucleotides match TRBD2. Looked up from germline, CDR1 is LGHDT and CDR2 is YNNKEL (reference sequence). Losses at the gene ends were 4 bases for V and 3 bases for J; bases not matched to a gene: 6. CDR3 length: 16 residues. The CDR3 DNA follows: TGTGCCAGCAGCCTTTGGACTAGCGGGGGCTTCTACGAGCAGTACTTC. Its translation: CASSLWTSGGFYEQYF.

The V call is TRBV24-1, the J call TRBJ1-3, with TRBD1 matching over 7 bases. CDR3 length: 16 residues. Germline V gives CDR1 KGHDR, CDR2 SFDVKD. With V trimmed by 3 bases and J by 4 bases, 8 bases remained unmatched. This CDR3 is CATSDILRGQGNTIYF. The DNA of the CDR3 is TGTGCCACCAGTGATATCTTAAGGGGGCAGGGAAACACCATATATTTT.

J is TRBJ2-4 and V is TRBV19; possibly TRBD2 for D (6 bases). Germline V CDR1 and CDR2: LNHDA, SQIVND (reference sequence). V was trimmed by 3 bases and J by 0 bases, leaving 12 bases between them. The CDR3 sequence is 16 residues long. The CDR3 spells CASSIMGGLAKNIQYF. CDR3 in DNA: TGTGCCAGTAGTATTATGGGGGGACTAGCCAAAAACATTCAGTACTTC.

The gene calls are TRBV5-1 and TRBJ1-4; D ambiguous. This CDR3 region has 14 residues. Deletions cut 8 bases from V and 6 bases from J, with 17 bases between. The germline CDR1 and CDR2 sequences are SGHRS and YFSETQ. CDR3 loop: CASTEAAGDEKLFF. Written as DNA, the CDR3 is TGCGCCAGTACCGAGGCAGCCGGAGATGAAAAACTGTTTTTT.

The V gene is TRBV5-1, the J gene TRBJ2-7, with 8 bases fitting TRBD2. The length of the CDR3 is 14 residues. In germline, CDR1 is SGHRS, CDR2 YFSETQ. The J segment lost 4 bases and the V segment lost 4 bases, leaving 7 bases of the junction unmatched. CDR3 DNA: TGCGCCAGCAGCATCTCCGGGACTAGTTACGAGCAGTACTTC. Its protein is CASSISGTSYEQYF.

In this sample, this clone turned up once. The chain has TRBV30 and TRBJ2-2, with 9 nucleotides matching TRBD1. V was pared by 3 bases and J by 4 bases, with 6 bases of the junction left unmatched. Germline loops: CDR1 GTSNPN, CDR2 SVGIG (reference sequence). The CDR3 is 15 amino acids. The CDR3 loop reads CAWSPDRGGTGELFF. DNA for the CDR3: TGTGCCTGGAGCCCGGACAGGGGCGGCACCGGGGAGCTGTTTTTT.

This clone was observed a single time. This chain uses TRBV6-5 with TRBJ1-4; 9 bases agree with TRBD1. Trimming at V came to 6 bases and at J to 2 bases, leaving 1 base not matched to a gene. This CDR3 region has 14 residues. In germline, CDR1 is MNHEY, CDR2 SVGAGI. CDR3 residues: CASSTGGTNEKLFF. DNA for the CDR3: TGTGCCAGCAGCACAGGGGGCACTAATGAAAAACTGTTTTTT.

Only a few counts were recorded for this clone. The genes are TRBV20-1 and TRBJ1-2; D may be TRBD1 (6 bases). Germline V gene lookup returns CDR1 DFQATT and CDR2 SNEGSKA (reference sequence). The germline V and J ends were trimmed by 1 base and 11 bases, with 11 bases remaining between them. This CDR3 is 11 amino acids long. CDR3 protein: CSARGERGYTF. The CDR3 nucleotides are TGCAGTGCTAGAGGGGAAAGGGGGTACACCTTC.

The CDR3 DNA reads as TGTGCCAGCAGCTTTCAAAGCGGGGCCGCCGGGGAGCTGTTTTTT. This translates into CASSFQSGAAGELFF. V is TRBV7-9 and J is TRBJ2-2, with TRBD2 identical over 7 bases. With 3 bases clipped from V and 6 bases from J, the junction kept 7 bases outside the gene matches. The CDR3 spans 15 residues. Germline CDR1 is SEHNR and CDR2 is FQNEAQ (reference sequence). Supplemented by reference TRBV7-9 and TRBJ2-2, the full variable domain reads DTGVSQNPRHKITKRGQNVTFRCDPISEHNRLYWYRQTLGQGPEFLTYFQNEAQLEKSRLLSDRFSAERPKGSFSTLEIQRTEQGDSAMYLCASSFQSGAAGELFFGEGSRLTVL.

The chain employs TRBV7-2 and TRBJ2-5, with no clear D. Trimming cost V 5 bases and J 3 bases, with 13 bases left between them. Per germline, CDR1 SGHTA and CDR2 FQGNSA. The CDR3 totals 14 residues. CDR3 in DNA: TGTGCCAGCAGCGCCTACAGCCAAAAAGAGACCCAGTACTTC. This encodes CASSAYSQKETQYF.

V and J are TRBV3-1 (or the pseudogene TRBV3-2) and TRBJ2-5, with 9 bases identical to TRBD2. The CDR3 contains 15 residues. Germline values: CDR1 LGHDT, CDR2 YNNKEL (reference sequence). With 0 bases clipped from V and 4 bases from J, the junction kept 3 bases outside the gene matches. CDR3 in DNA: TGTGCCAGCAGCCAAGATGCGGGGGGGCGAGAGACCCAGTACTTC. Its protein is CASSQDAGGRETQYF.

The chain combines TRBV3-1 (or the pseudogene TRBV3-2) with TRBJ1-5, with 9 bases fitting TRBD1. Germline trimming cut 4 bases from V and 7 bases from J; bases unmatched to any gene: 5. The CDR3 is made up of 14 amino acids. CDR1 LGHDT and CDR2 YNNKEL come from the germline V gene (reference sequence). The CDR3 loop is CASSLQGARQPQHF. The CDR3 DNA sequence: TGTGCCAGCAGCCTACAGGGGGCTAGGCAGCCCCAGCATTTT.

The V gene is TRBV18, the J gene TRBJ1-1, with unresolved D. The V gene's germline CDR1 is KGHSH and CDR2 LQKENI. With 3 bases removed from V and 1 base from J, the gap between germline ends came to 9 bases. The length of the CDR3 is 14 residues. Here the CDR3 DNA reads TGTGCCAGCTCACCGGTGGAGTCGAACACTGAAGCTTTCTTT. It yields the protein CASSPVESNTEAFF.